Sequencing of this T cell receptor beta chain was carried out in a study of blood T cell repertoires in COVID-19. Study-level information: Specimens from acute and convalescent COVID-19 originated in the United States, Italy and Spain. T cells, B-cell-depleted T cells, or PBMCs provided the cDNA or gDNA that served as material.

Germline CDR1 reads SGHAT; CDR2 reads FQNNGV. The CDR3 is 17 amino acids. V lost 1 base to trimming and J lost 4 bases; unmatched junction nucleotides: 8. As handled by the study authors: Reference gene primer amplification gave nucleated cell count estimates. Profiling relied on immunoSEQ multiplex PCR, and the TCRdb table lists in-frame clones only, not all of them. D and trimming were read from the DNA, whereas the V and J calls and clone size are those reported in that table. The sample includes 410,000 or so clones, around 86% seen only once; the top ten take more than 1.4%. V and J are TRBV11-2 and TRBJ2-5; 11 bases match TRBD2. The specimen was peripheral blood. The receptor was isolated from a woman aged 30 to 39 with active or convalescent COVID-19. The CDR3 DNA reads as TGTGCCAGCAGCTTAGGTGCACTAGCGGGAGCCGGAGAGACCCAGTACTTC. Translating gives CASSLGALAGAGETQYF.